This T cell receptor (beta chain) was recorded in a study of blood T cell repertoires in COVID-19. Study-wide background: COVID-19 samples from acute and convalescent phases originated in the United States, Italy and Spain.

In germline, CDR1 is MDHEN, CDR2 SYDVKM. The ends lost 5 bases at V and 4 bases at J; junction bases unmatched: 7. This CDR3 region has 14 residues. TCRdb's table, derived via immunoSEQ multiplex PCR, lists solely in-frame clones and lacks some. The repertoire consists of roughly 80,000 clones, with around 76% occurring once and the leading ten covering approximately 16%. This receptor was taken from a man in his 70s with active or convalescent COVID-19. The chain carries TRBV28 and TRBJ2-7, with 8 bases that match TRBD1. Sequencing input: peripheral blood. DNA for the CDR3: TGTGCCAGCAGTCCACCACAGGGGGGATACGAGCAGTACTTC. This gives the protein CASSPPQGGYEQYF. Based on the CDR3 plus reference TRBV28 and TRBJ2-7, the full variable domain is DVKVTQSSRYLVKRTGEKVFLECVQDMDHENMFWYRQDPGLGLRLIYFSYDVKMKEKGDIPEGYSVSREKKERFSLILESASTNQTSMYLCASSPPQGGYEQYFGPGTRLTVT.